This TCR beta chain emerged from a study of neoadjuvant anti-PD-1 for oral cavity cancer. About the research overall: Nivolumab at 3 mg/kg was mostly given biweekly, three to four doses, pre-surgery. Around day 43, patients without progression received a fourth nivolumab dose before surgery.

A single count supports this clone. Its specificity is unknown. Germline CDR1 is MNHNY and CDR2 is SVGAGI (reference sequence). This CDR3 spans 15 amino acids. Losses at the gene ends were 2 bases for V and 3 bases for J; bases not matched to a gene: 6. Study-wide findings and caveats: Expansion of preexisting intratumoral clones was suggested to aid response.

Described time point: after neoadjuvant nivolumab, at surgical resection. Method: immunoSEQ multiplex PCR; TCRdb's copy keeps in-frame clones and lacks some. The sample lists tens of thousands of clones, roughly two fifths occurring once. This receptor was identified in a person aged 40 to 85 with oral cavity squamous cell carcinoma. V gene TRBV6-6 combines with J gene TRBJ1-1; TRBD1 matches at 7 bases. Sequencing used tumor tissue, obtained after nivolumab (anti-PD-1) treatment. CDR3 nucleotides: TGTGCCAGCAGTTACGGGAGGACAGGCCACACTGAAGCTTTCTTT. This encodes CASSYGRTGHTEAFF.